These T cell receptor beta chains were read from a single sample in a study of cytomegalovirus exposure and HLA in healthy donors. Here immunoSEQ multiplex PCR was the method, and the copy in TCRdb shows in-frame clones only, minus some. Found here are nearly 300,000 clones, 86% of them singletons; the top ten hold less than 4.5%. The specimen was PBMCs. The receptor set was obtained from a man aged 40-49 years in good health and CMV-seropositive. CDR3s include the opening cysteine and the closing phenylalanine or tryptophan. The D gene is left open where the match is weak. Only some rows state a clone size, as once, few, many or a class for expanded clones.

CDR3nt: TGTGCCAGCAGTTTAGTATGGTCGTCACACAATCAGCCCCAGCATTTT
CDR3aa: CASSLVWSSHNQPQHF
j_gene: TRBJ1-5
d_gene: NA
abundance: NA
len: 16
v_gene: TRBV27

CDR3nt: TGTGCCAGCAGCCCAGAGGTTGGCAGGGGCTTTCAGCCCCAGCATTTT
CDR3aa: CASSPEVGRGFQPQHF
j_gene: TRBJ1-5
d_gene: NA
abundance: NA
len: 16
v_gene: TRBV7-2

CDR3nt: TGTGCCCTCGGGGGAAGGACCTACAATGAGCAGTTCTTC
CDR3aa: CALGGRTYNEQFF
j_gene: TRBJ2-1
d_gene: NA
abundance: few
len: 13
v_gene: TRBV10-3

CDR3nt: TGTGCCAGCAGCCCCGGGACTAGCGGGAGCGTACACTACAATGAGCAGTTCTTC
CDR3aa: CASSPGTSGSVHYNEQFF
j_gene: TRBJ2-1
d_gene: TRBD2
abundance: NA
len: 18
v_gene: TRBV7-6

CDR3nt: TGTGCCAGCAGCCCGGGGACAGGGGGCATCTTTTTCTACGAGCAGTACTTC
CDR3aa: CASSPGTGGIFFYEQYF
j_gene: TRBJ2-7
d_gene: TRBD1
abundance: NA
len: 17
v_gene: TRBV7-8

CDR3nt: TGCGCCAGCAGCGTTTCGACAGTGAACACTGAAGCTTTCTTT
CDR3aa: CASSVSTVNTEAFF
j_gene: TRBJ1-1
d_gene: NA
abundance: few
len: 14
v_gene: TRBV5-1

CDR3nt: TGTGCCAGCAGCACCCGGGAGGCATGGGAGACCCAGTACTTC
CDR3aa: CASSTREAWETQYF
j_gene: TRBJ2-5
d_gene: TRBD2
abundance: NA
len: 14
v_gene: TRBV11-2

CDR3nt: TGTGCCAGCAGAGGGGGTGACGAGCAGTACTTC
CDR3aa: CASRGGDEQYF
j_gene: TRBJ2-7
d_gene: NA
abundance: few
len: 11
v_gene: TRBV2

CDR3nt: TGCGCCAGCAGCTTGGAAGGAGCGGGTTACGAGCAGTACTTC
CDR3aa: CASSLEGAGYEQYF
j_gene: TRBJ2-7
d_gene: NA
abundance: NA
len: 14
v_gene: TRBV5-1

CDR3nt: TGTGCCAGCAGGAAAGGGGGCGGTCAAGAGACCCAGTACTTC
CDR3aa: CASRKGGGQETQYF
j_gene: TRBJ2-5
d_gene: TRBD1
abundance: NA
len: 14
v_gene: TRBV6-6

CDR3nt: TGTGCCAGCAGCGCTACTAGCGGGAACACCGGGGAGCTGTTTTTT
CDR3aa: CASSATSGNTGELFF
j_gene: TRBJ2-2
d_gene: TRBD2
abundance: NA
len: 15
v_gene: TRBV9

CDR3nt: TGTGCCAGCAGCCACAACCTCGGCGGACAGGATGGCTACACCTTC
CDR3aa: CASSHNLGGQDGYTF
j_gene: TRBJ1-2
d_gene: TRBD1
abundance: few
len: 15
v_gene: TRBV5-6

CDR3nt: TGTGCCAGCTCACCATGGACATCCGAAGTCCCCCTTAACTATGGCTACACCTTC
CDR3aa: CASSPWTSEVPLNYGYTF
j_gene: TRBJ1-2
d_gene: NA
abundance: NA
len: 18
v_gene: TRBV18

CDR3nt: TGTGCCAGCAGTCTACTAGCGGGAGGGCCCCATGAGCAGTTCTTC
CDR3aa: CASSLLAGGPHEQFF
j_gene: TRBJ2-1
d_gene: TRBD2
abundance: NA
len: 15
v_gene: TRBV27